The 18 T cell receptor beta chains below come from one sample, sequenced in a study of blood T cell repertoires in COVID-19. The repertoire was sequenced with immunoSEQ multiplex PCR; TCRdb's copy has only in-frame clones and lacks some. This table holds 200,000 to 250,000 clones, approximately 78% found once. The sample comprised PBMCs or T cells enriched from blood (not recorded which). The receptors come from a man between 40 and 49 years old who had recovered from COVID-19.

The J gene is TRBJ2-5, the V gene TRBV4-1; a possible D gene is TRBD2 (5 bases). The CDR3 length is 13 residues. Per the germline V gene, CDR1 is MGHRA and CDR2 is YSYEKL. V was clipped by 1 base and J by 4 bases, with 7 bases between them. CDR3 DNA: TGCGCCAGCAGCCAAGTAGGAGGAGAGACCCAGTACTTC. Its translation is CASSQVGGETQYF.

CDR3 protein: CASSEGQPGDYGYTF. CDR3 DNA: TGTGCCAGCAGTGAGGGACAGCCTGGAGACTATGGCTACACCTTC. The chain carries TRBV2 and TRBJ1-2; 7 nucleotides agree with TRBD1. Germline-derived CDR1 and CDR2 are SNHLY and FYNNEI. The CDR3 consists of 15 residues. The V segment lost 3 bases and the J segment 3 bases; nucleotides outside the gene matches: 7.

The chain recombines TRBV7-9 with TRBJ1-4, with 7 bases aligning to TRBD1. The CDR3 totals 16 residues. With 5 bases clipped from V and 6 bases from J, the junction kept 12 bases outside the gene matches. Germline V lookup: CDR1 SEHNR, CDR2 FQNEAQ (reference sequence). CDR3 in DNA: TGTGCCAGCAGCCCCGGACAGCGCAGGGGGGATGAAAAACTGTTTTTT. Translating gives CASSPGQRRGDEKLFF.

This chain connects TRBV11-2 to TRBJ2-7; TRBD2 aligns across 8 bases. The trim removed 8 bases at V and 2 bases at J, leaving 8 bases unmatched. This CDR3 has 14 residues. Germline values: CDR1 SGHAT, CDR2 FQNNGV. CDR3 DNA sequence: TGTGCCAGCGCACCGGGACTAGGAACCTACGAGCAGTACTTC. Encoded protein: CASAPGLGTYEQYF.

The chain is built from TRBV9 and TRBJ2-7, with 8 bases that match TRBD2. This CDR3 comprises 16 residues. CDR1 SGDLS and CDR2 YYNGEE come from the germline V gene. V trimming: 0 bases; J trimming: 4 bases; junction bases outside the gene matches: 9. The CDR3 loop is CASSVDLTGGSYEQYF. Here the CDR3 DNA reads TGTGCCAGCAGCGTAGATTTGACGGGAGGGAGTTACGAGCAGTACTTC. Looking up the rest from reference TRBV9 and TRBJ2-7 gives the full variable domain: DSGVTQTPKHLITATGQRVTLRCSPRSGDLSVYWYQQSLDQGLQFLIQYYNGEERAKGNILERFSAQQFPDLHSELNLSSLELGDSALYFCASSVDLTGGSYEQYFGPGTRLTVT.

This chain links TRBV6-4 with TRBJ1-2, with D unresolved. V lost 6 bases and J lost 7, with 9 bases in between. CDR1 MRHNA and CDR2 SNTAGT come from the germline V gene. The CDR3 is 11 residues long. As DNA, the CDR3 is TGTGCCAGCAGAGACACTACTGGCTACACCTTC. It codes for CASRDTTGYTF.

The gene calls are TRBV4-2 and TRBJ2-6, with D possibly TRBD2 on 6 matching bases. The V and J ends lost 8 bases and 2 bases respectively, with 19 bases between them. CDR1 and CDR2 from the germline V gene are LGHNA and YNFKEQ. The CDR3 is 17 residues long. The CDR3 loop reads CASLLNGAGPGANVLTF. The CDR3, as DNA: TGTGCCAGCCTCCTCAATGGGGCGGGACCTGGGGCCAACGTCCTGACTTTC.

The rearrangement joins TRBV10-2 to TRBJ1-5; tentatively, D is TRBD1 (6 bases). CDR3 length equals 14 residues. Between the trimmed V and J ends, which lost 3 bases and 3 bases, there was a span of 9 bases. The germline CDR1 and CDR2 sequences are WSHSY and SAAADI. For the CDR3, the DNA is TGCGCCAGCAGTGAACAGGGTACCAATCAGCCCCAGCATTTT. It yields the protein CASSEQGTNQPQHF.

V is TRBV6-1 and J is TRBJ2-4; 8 nucleotides agree with TRBD2. Germline assignment: CDR1 MNHNS and CDR2 SASEGT. CDR3 size: 19 residues. Unmatched junction bases numbered 12, after V lost 2 bases and J lost 0 bases. CDR3 in amino acids: CASSETNLSGILAKNIQYF. The CDR3, as DNA: TGTGCCAGCAGTGAAACGAACCTTAGCGGGATCCTAGCCAAAAACATTCAGTACTTC.

This clone was observed a few times. The chain carries TRBV19 and TRBJ2-7, with a weak D call TRBD2 (6 bases). Germline V gene lookup returns CDR1 LNHDA and CDR2 SQIVND (reference sequence). V lost 5 bases and J 4 bases, leaving 12 bases between the germline ends. CDR3 length: 13 amino acids. CDR3 in DNA: TGTGCCAGTAGTGCGGGGTTAGGGTACGAGCAGTACTTC. It codes for CASSAGLGYEQYF.

The CDR3 sequence is CASSLGSVADYNEQFF. The CDR3 bases are TGTGCCAGCAGCTTAGGTTCGGTAGCGGACTACAATGAGCAGTTCTTC. This rearrangement joins TRBV7-9 to TRBJ2-1; maybe TRBD2 (6 bases). The CDR3 runs to 16 residues. Germline assignment: CDR1 SEHNR and CDR2 FQNEAQ (reference sequence). The V end was cut by 1 base, the J end by 3 bases, with 13 bases between.

V usage is TRBV15 and J usage is TRBJ1-2, with 10 bases identical to TRBD1. The germline CDR1 and CDR2 sequences are LNHNV and YYDKDF (reference sequence). Germline trimming cut 6 bases from V and 5 bases from J; bases unmatched to any gene: 6. The CDR3 covers 14 residues. The DNA of the CDR3 is TGTGCCACCAGTTTGACAGGGGGCGGGTATGGCTACACCTTC. Residues: CATSLTGGGYGYTF.

This rearrangement joins TRBV4-2 to TRBJ2-1; a possible D gene is TRBD1 (6 bases). V dropped 3 bases and J dropped 2 bases, with 11 bases sitting between them. Germline-derived CDR1 and CDR2 are LGHNA and YNFKEQ. This CDR3 region has 15 residues. This CDR3 is CASSHGRQAYNEQFF. The CDR3 region has the DNA TGTGCCAGCAGCCACGGCAGACAGGCCTACAATGAGCAGTTCTTC.

V is TRBV7-3 and J is TRBJ2-1; TRBD1 matches 9 bases. The J segment lost 3 bases and the V segment lost 2 bases, leaving 14 bases of the junction unmatched. Germline V gene data show CDR1 as SGHTA and CDR2 as FQGTGA. CDR3 length equals 19 residues. CDR3 DNA sequence: TGTGCCAGCAGCTTACGAAGTCCCGGGACAGGGATCGACTACAATGAGCAGTTCTTC. It encodes CASSLRSPGTGIDYNEQFF.

This chain links TRBV18 with TRBJ2-2; D might be TRBD1 (6 bases). From germline, CDR1 is KGHSH and CDR2 LQKENI. This CDR3 has 16 amino acids. The ends were cut back, 6 bases at V and 2 bases at J, with 16 bases in the middle. CDR3 DNA: TGTGCCAGCTCCCCTACAAGGGACACAAACACCGGGGAGCTGTTTTTT. It yields the protein CASSPTRDTNTGELFF.

The chain employs TRBV24-1 and TRBJ2-3; 9 nucleotides align to TRBD2. From germline, CDR1 is KGHDR and CDR2 SFDVKD. J lost 2 bases, V lost 4 bases, and 6 bases had no gene match. This CDR3 contains 16 residues. The CDR3 coding sequence is TGTGCCACCAGTGACCCCGGGACTAGCCTCACAGATACGCAGTATTTT. Protein product: CATSDPGTSLTDTQYF.

This rearrangement joins TRBV5-1 to TRBJ2-5; 9 bases fit TRBD1. The CDR3 contains 14 residues. Germline V CDR1 and CDR2: SGHRS, YFSETQ. J lost 8 bases, V lost 4 bases, and 9 bases had no gene match. The CDR3 bases are TGCGCCAGCAGCCCGAACAGGGGGCAGGACACCCAGTACTTC. As protein: CASSPNRGQDTQYF. The full variable domain, completed using reference TRBV5-1 and TRBJ2-5, is KAGVTQTPRYLIKTRGQQVTLSCSPISGHRSVSWYQQTPGQGLQFLFEYFSETQRNKGNFPGRFSGRQFSNSRSEMNVSTLELGDSALYLCASSPNRGQDTQYFGPGTRLLVL.

The V and J genes are TRBV5-5 and TRBJ2-7; TRBD1 matches 9 bases. With V trimmed by 3 bases and J by 2 bases, 6 bases remained unmatched. The CDR3 is 15 amino acids. CDR1 and CDR2 from the germline V gene are SGHKS and YYEKEE (reference sequence). The CDR3 DNA reads as TGTGCCAGCAGCTCACTCCGGGACAGGGCCTACGAGCAGTACTTC. As protein: CASSSLRDRAYEQYF.